The sequence of this T cell receptor beta chain was determined in a study of OX40 agonist ivuxolimab in advanced cancers. Study context: Ivuxolimab, which is an agonistic anti-OX40 (CD134) antibody, was administered to the patients.

This clone was picked up a small number of times. Its antigen is currently unknown. Produced via immunoSEQ multiplex PCR; TCRdb's table is partial and in-frame only. This sample has 60,000 to 65,000 clones; about four fifths occur once, and the top ten carry approximately 9.4%. Study-wide findings and caveats: Relative to CD4+ cells, CD8+ T cells on average had more expanded clones.

Blood got drawn at baseline, again on cycle 4 day 1, and then on cycle 7 day 1. Trimming took 2 bases from V and 6 from J, leaving 20 bases between them. CDR1 is KGHSH, CDR2 LQKENI, per germline. The CDR3 is made up of 16 amino acids. This sequence joins TRBV18 and TRBJ2-7; the D gene is possibly TRBD1 (6 bases). The sequence was obtained from an adult with an advanced solid tumor such as melanoma, head and neck, liver or kidney cancer. Sample: CD4+ or CD8+ T cells sorted from blood, taken in a trial of the OX40 agonist ivuxolimab. Written as DNA, the CDR3 is TGTGCCAGCTCACCAGGTTGGCAGGGGTTAGGTGTCGAGCAGTACTTC. Amino acids: CASSPGWQGLGVEQYF.